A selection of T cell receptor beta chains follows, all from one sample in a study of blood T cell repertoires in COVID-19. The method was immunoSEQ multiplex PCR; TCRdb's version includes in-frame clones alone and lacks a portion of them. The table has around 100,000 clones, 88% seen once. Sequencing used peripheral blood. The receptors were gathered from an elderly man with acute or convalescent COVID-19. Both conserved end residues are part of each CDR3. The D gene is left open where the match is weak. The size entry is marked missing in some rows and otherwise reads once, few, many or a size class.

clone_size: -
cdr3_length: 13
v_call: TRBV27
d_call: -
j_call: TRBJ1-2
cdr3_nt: TGTGCCAGCAGTTTCAGTGCTAACTATGGCTACACCTTC
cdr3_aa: CASSFSANYGYTF

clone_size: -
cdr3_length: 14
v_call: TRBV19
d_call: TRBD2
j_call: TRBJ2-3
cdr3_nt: TGTGCCAGTAGGGCTAGCGGGAGCACAGATACGCAGTATTTT
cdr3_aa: CASRASGSTDTQYF

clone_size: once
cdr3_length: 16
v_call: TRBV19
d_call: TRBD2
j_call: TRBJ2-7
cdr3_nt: TGTGCCAGTAGTATAGGCGGGACCCTCCAGCGGGGCGAGCAGTACTTC
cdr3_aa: CASSIGGTLQRGEQYF

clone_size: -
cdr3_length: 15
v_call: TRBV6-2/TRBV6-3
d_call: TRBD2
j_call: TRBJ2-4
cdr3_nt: TGTGCCAGCAGTTCCCCCGCGGGGGGCCGAAACATTCAGTACTTC
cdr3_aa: CASSSPAGGRNIQYF

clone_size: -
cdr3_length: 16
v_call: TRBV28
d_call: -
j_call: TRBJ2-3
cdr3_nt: TGTGCCAGCAGTCTCGGGACATCACACATCACAGATACGCAGTATTTT
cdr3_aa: CASSLGTSHITDTQYF

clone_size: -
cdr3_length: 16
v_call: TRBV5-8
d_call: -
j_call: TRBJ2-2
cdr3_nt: TGTGCCAGCAGACTAGAAGGGGGTTCGAACACCGGGGAGCTGTTTTTT
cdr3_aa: CASRLEGGSNTGELFF

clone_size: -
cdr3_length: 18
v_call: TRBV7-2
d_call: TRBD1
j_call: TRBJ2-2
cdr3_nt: TGTGCCAGCAGCCCCCGCCCCCCCGGGACAGGTAGCACCGGGGAGCTGTTTTTT
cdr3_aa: CASSPRPPGTGSTGELFF

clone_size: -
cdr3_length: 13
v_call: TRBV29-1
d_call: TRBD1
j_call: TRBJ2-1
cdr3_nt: TGCAGCGTTGAAGTCTACAGGGGAAATGAGCAGTTCTTC
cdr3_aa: CSVEVYRGNEQFF

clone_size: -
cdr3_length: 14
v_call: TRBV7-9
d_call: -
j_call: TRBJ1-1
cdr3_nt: TGTGCCAGCAGCTTAGAGGGGCCCGCCACTGAAGCTTTCTTT
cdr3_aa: CASSLEGPATEAFF

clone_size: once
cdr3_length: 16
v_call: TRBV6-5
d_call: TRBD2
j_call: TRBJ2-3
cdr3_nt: TGTGCCAGCAGTTACAGAGTAGCGGGAGGGTCAGATACGCAGTATTTT
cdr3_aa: CASSYRVAGGSDTQYF

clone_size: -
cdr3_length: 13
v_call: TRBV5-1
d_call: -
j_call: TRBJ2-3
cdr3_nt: TGCGCCAGCAGCTTGGCAGGGGAAGATACGCAGTATTTT
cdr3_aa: CASSLAGEDTQYF

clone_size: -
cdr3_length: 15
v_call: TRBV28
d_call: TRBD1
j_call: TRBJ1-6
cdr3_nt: TGTGCCAGCAGTTTTCGGGACAGGGAAAATTCACCCCTCCACTTT
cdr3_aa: CASSFRDRENSPLHF

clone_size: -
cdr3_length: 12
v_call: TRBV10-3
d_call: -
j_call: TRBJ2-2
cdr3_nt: TGTGCCATCAGTGAACTTCGTGGGGAGCTGTTTTTT
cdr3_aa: CAISELRGELFF

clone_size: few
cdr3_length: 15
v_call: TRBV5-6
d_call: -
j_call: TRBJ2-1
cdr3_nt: TGTGCCAGCAGCTTCATCTCGAGCTCCTACAATGAGCAGTTCTTC
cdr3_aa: CASSFISSSYNEQFF

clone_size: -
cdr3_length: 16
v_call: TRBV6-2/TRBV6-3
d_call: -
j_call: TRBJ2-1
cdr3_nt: TGTGCCAGCAGTTACTCGGGGCCCCGTTTTGGGGATGAGCAGTTCTTC
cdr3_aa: CASSYSGPRFGDEQFF

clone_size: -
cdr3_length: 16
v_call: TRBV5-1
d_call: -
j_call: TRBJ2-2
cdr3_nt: TGCGCCAGCAGCTTGCCGGGACACCGACCCACCGGGGAGCTGTTTTTT
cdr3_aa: CASSLPGHRPTGELFF

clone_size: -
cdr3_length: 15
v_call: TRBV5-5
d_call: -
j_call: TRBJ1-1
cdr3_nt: TGTGCCAGCAGCTTGGCCGTGCTGGGCATCACTGAAGCTTTCTTT
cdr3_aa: CASSLAVLGITEAFF

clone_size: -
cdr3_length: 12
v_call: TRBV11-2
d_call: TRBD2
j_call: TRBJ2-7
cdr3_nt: TGTGCCAGCAGCTTGGGGGGGGTCGAGCAGTACTTC
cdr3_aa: CASSLGGVEQYF